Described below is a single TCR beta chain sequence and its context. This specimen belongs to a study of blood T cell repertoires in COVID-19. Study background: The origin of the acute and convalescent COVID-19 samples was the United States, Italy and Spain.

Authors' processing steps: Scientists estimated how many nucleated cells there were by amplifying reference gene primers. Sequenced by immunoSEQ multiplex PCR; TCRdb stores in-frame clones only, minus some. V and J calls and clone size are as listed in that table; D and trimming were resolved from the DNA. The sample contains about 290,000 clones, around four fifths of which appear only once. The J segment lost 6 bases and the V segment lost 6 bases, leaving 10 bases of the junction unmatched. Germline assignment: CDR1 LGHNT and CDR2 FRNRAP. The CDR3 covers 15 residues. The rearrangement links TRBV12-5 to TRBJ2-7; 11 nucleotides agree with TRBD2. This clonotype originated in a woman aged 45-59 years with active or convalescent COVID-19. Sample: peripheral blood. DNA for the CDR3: TGTGCTAGTGGGAAGGGACTAGCGGCAACCTTCGAGCAGTACTTC. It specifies CASGKGLAATFEQYF.